This T cell receptor beta chain was documented in a study of multiple sclerosis patients with progressive multifocal leukoencephalopathy. Worth noting for this clone: Its antigen is unidentified.

Whole-study findings and limits: It is unclear whether the findings reflect JC virus infection or general immunocompromise.

Germline assignment: CDR1 LGHNT and CDR2 FRNRAP. This CDR3 has 20 residues. V lost 0 bases to trimming and J lost 2 bases; unmatched junction nucleotides: 9. As to time point: before natalizumab initiation. T0 blood was collected before the first natalizumab infusion. Sequenced by immunoSEQ multiplex PCR; TCRdb stores in-frame clones only, minus some. Here the sample spans around 32,000 clones, 92% being singletons. Material: PBMCs. This sequence was found in a man younger than 40 with multiple sclerosis. The chain uses TRBV12-5 and TRBJ2-1; 14 bases match TRBD2. The DNA for the CDR3 is TGTGCTAGTGGTTTGGTACTGGGACTAGCGGGAGAGCGCGCCTACAATGAGCAGTTCTTC. Amino acid sequence: CASGLVLGLAGERAYNEQFF.